This T cell receptor beta chain emerged from a study of cytomegalovirus exposure and HLA in healthy donors. Study-wide findings and caveats: Association of a missense DCLRE1C variant with TCR beta V- and J-gene trimming was reported in a later analysis.

PCR used 60 Vbeta primers and 13 Jbeta primers. Profiled with immunoSEQ multiplex PCR; TCRdb holds only in-frame clones, not every one. This table has 110,000 to 150,000 clones, more than 9.5% appearing once. This clone was counted between two and nine times. The antigen remains unidentified. The clonotype originates from a man aged 50 or older in good health and CMV-seronegative. The sequencing sample was made of PBMCs.

The CDR3 nucleotides read TGTGCCAGCAGCTTAGCGGGGACTAGCGTCCAAGAGACCCAGTACTTC. It specifies CASSLAGTSVQETQYF. The gene calls are TRBV7-9 and TRBJ2-5; 10 positions agree with TRBD2. Unmatched junction bases numbered 2, after V lost 0 bases and J lost 1 base. This CDR3 has 16 residues. Germline V gene data show CDR1 as SEHNR and CDR2 as FQNEAQ (reference sequence).